This TCR beta chain was identified in a study of beta chain features in type 1 diabetes. General observations from the study: Patients showed naive, central memory and Treg TCRB repertoires that appeared more similar than those of healthy donors. A potential PCR bias toward shorter templates would be equal in patient and control samples. A moderate, significant TCRB CDR3 shortening appeared in type 1 diabetes across four CD4+ subsets. There were fewer insertions and more deletions at the VDJ junctions of type 1 diabetes patients.

In regard to this clone: Its antigen is still unknown.

Germline V lookup: CDR1 SGHTA, CDR2 FQGNSA. The CDR3 runs 15 residues. Trimming left V 1 base short and J 3 bases short, with 13 bases between. Sequencing targeted expressed TCRB transcripts, as all isolated RNA had been reverse transcribed. Clones were read by immunoSEQ multiplex PCR, and TCRdb kept only the in-frame ones, dropping some. Altogether some 700,000 clones are present, around an eighth being singletons, with the ten largest covering about 0.02%. Cells sorted by CD45RO/CCR7/CD25/CD127/CD95/CD27 comprised CD4+ naive, central memory, regulatory and stem cell-like memory cells. Input material: naive CD4+ T cells from blood. The chain joins TRBV7-2 to TRBJ2-7, with D unresolved. The TCR comes from a man younger than 35 with type 1 diabetes. The CDR3 region is CASSLGKGMDYEQYF. In DNA, the CDR3 is TGTGCCAGCAGCTTAGGAAAGGGTATGGACTACGAGCAGTACTTC.